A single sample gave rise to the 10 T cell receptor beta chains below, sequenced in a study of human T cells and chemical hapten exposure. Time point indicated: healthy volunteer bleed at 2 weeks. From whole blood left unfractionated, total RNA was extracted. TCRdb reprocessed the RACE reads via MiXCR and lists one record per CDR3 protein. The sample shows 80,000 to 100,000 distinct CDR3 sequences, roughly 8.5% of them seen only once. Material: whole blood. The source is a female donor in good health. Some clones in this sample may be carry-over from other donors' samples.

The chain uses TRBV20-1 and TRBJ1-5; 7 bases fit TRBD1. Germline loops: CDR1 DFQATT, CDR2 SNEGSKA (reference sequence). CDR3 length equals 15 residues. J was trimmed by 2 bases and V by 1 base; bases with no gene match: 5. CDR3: CSARAPTGGNQPQHF. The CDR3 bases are TGCAGTGCTAGAGCCCCAACAGGGGGCAATCAGCCCCAGCATTTT.

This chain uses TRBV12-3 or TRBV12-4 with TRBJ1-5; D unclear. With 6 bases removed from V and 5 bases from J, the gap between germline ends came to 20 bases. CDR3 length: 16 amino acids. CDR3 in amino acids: CASRALGWGKDQPQHF. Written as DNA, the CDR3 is TGTGCCAGCAGGGCCCTCGGATGGGGAAAGGATCAGCCCCAGCATTTT.

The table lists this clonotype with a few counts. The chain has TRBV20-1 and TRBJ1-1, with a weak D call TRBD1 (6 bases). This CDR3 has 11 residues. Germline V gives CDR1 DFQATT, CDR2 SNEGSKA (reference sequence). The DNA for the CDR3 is TGCGCCGGGACAATGAACACTGAAGCTTTCTTT. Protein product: CAGTMNTEAFF.

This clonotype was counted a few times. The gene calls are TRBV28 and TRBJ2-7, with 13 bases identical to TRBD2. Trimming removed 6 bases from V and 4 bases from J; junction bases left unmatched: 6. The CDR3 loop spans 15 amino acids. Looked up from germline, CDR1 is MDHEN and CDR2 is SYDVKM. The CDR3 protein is CASSPRTSGSYEQYF. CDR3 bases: TGTGCCAGCAGCCCCCGGACTAGCGGGAGTTACGAGCAGTACTTC.

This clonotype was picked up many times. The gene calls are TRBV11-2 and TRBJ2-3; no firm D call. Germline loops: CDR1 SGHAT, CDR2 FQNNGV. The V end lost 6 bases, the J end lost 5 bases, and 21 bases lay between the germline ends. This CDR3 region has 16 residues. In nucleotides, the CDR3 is TGTGCCAGCAGAGGAAGAGAGGCTCGTTGGATAGATACGCAGTATTTT. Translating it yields CASRGREARWIDTQYF.

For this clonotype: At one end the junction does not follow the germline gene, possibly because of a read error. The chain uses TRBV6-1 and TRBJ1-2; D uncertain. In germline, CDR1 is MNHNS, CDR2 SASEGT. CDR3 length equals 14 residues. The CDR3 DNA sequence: TGTGTCAGCAGTGAAGCGTCTGGGCACTATGGCTACACCTTC. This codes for CVSSEASGHYGYTF.

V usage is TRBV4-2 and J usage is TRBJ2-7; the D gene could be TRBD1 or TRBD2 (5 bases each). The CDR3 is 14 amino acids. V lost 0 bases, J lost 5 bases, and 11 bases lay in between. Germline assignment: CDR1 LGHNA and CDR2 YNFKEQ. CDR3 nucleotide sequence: TGTGCCAGCAGCCAAGATCAGGGAGTGAACGAGCAGTACTTC. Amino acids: CASSQDQGVNEQYF.

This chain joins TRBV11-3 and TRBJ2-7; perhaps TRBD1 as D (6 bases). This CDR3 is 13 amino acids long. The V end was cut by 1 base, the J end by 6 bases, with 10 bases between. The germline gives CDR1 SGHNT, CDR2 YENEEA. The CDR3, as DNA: TGTGCCAGCAGCTTAGGACAGGCGGGCGAGCAGTACTTC. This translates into CASSLGQAGEQYF.

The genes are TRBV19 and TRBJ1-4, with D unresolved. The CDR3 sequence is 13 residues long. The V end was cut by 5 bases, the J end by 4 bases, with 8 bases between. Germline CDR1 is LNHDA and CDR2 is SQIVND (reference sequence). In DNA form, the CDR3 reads TGTGCCAGTAGTGGAGGAATTAATGAAAAACTGTTTTTT. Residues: CASSGGINEKLFF.

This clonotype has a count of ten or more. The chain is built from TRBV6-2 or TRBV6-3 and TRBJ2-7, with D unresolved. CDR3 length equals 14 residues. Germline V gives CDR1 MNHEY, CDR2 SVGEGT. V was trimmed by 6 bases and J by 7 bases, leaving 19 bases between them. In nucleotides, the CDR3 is TGTGCCAGCAGCTCCGGGCCAGTCCTCGGGGAGCAGTACTTC. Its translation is CASSSGPVLGEQYF.